Below, one TCR beta chain is given with its context. The sample is drawn from a study of technical replicates of blood from several donors. The germline gives CDR1 SNHLY, CDR2 FYNNEI. The CDR3 is 14 residues long. The V end lost 6 bases, the J end lost 5 bases, and 16 bases lay between the germline ends. Assay used: immunoSEQ multiplex PCR; TCRdb lists only in-frame clones, some missing. The sample has 75,000 to 100,000 clones; 95% to 97% are singletons. Sequencing was done on a sample of T cells isolated from PBMCs. The source is a human donor in good health. The chain employs TRBV2 and TRBJ1-2; TRBD1 might be the D (5 bases). This CDR3 is CASRGEGSEYGYTF. The CDR3 coding sequence is TGTGCCAGCAGGGGGGAGGGCAGTGAGTATGGCTACACCTTC.